This T cell receptor beta chain was recorded in a study of blood T cell repertoires in COVID-19. For the study at large: The cDNA or gDNA used as material had been derived from T cells, B-cell-depleted T cells, or PBMCs.

This clone was detected once. V dropped 0 bases and J dropped 7; count of bases not matched to a gene: 3. The germline CDR1 and CDR2 sequences are SGHNT and YYREEE (reference sequence). The CDR3 length is 13 residues. Some clones are missing from TCRdb's copy, which holds only in-frame ones; the method was immunoSEQ multiplex PCR. The sample records some 250,000 clones, about 80% being singletons. V and J are TRBV5-4 and TRBJ1-2, with 7 bases that match TRBD1. This clonotype was obtained from a woman of 80 years or more with acute or convalescent COVID-19. Source material: peripheral blood. DNA for the CDR3: TGTGCCAGCAGCTTGGGACAGGGCGGTGGCTACACCTTC. The encoded protein is CASSLGQGGGYTF.